This T cell receptor beta chain was documented in a study of blood T cell repertoires in COVID-19. Across the study: The study drew acute and convalescent COVID-19 samples from the United States, Italy and Spain. PBMCs, B-cell-depleted T cells, or T cells were the source of the cDNA or gDNA that made up the material.

Trimming at V came to 6 bases and at J to 3 bases, leaving 10 bases not matched to a gene. Looked up from germline, CDR1 is LNHDA and CDR2 is SQIVND (reference sequence). CDR3 size: 16 residues. Original methodology: Researchers report that nucleated cell counts were estimated from reference gene primer amplification. Sequencing was performed with immunoSEQ multiplex PCR; in TCRdb, only in-frame clones are kept and a portion is missing. V, J and clone size are taken as reported in that table, and D and trimming were inferred from the DNA itself. The repertoire consists of over 50,000 clones, with approximately 86% occurring once and the leading ten covering about 14%.

The sequenced sample was peripheral blood. This TCR derives from a human donor in a cohort sampled during active COVID-19. The rearrangement joins TRBV19 to TRBJ2-7, with 11 bases that match TRBD1. CDR3 bases: TGTGCCAGTAGCCGAACCTCGGGACAGGGGGTCTACGAGCAGTACTTC. This translates into CASSRTSGQGVYEQYF.